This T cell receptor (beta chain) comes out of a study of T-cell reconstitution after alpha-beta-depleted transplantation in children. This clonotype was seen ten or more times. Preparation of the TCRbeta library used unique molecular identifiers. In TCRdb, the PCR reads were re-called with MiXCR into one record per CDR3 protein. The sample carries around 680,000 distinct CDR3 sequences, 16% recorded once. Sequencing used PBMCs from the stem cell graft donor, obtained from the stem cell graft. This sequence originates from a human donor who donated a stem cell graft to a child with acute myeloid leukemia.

DNA of the CDR3: TGTGCCAGCAGCGGAGGAACTACCATCGAGCAGTACTTC. Residues: CASSGGTTIEQYF. The chain employs TRBV5-5 and TRBJ2-7, with D possibly matching TRBD2 (5 bases). This CDR3 has 13 amino acids. V gave up 4 bases and J gave up 6 bases, with 14 bases separating them. Looked up from germline, CDR1 is SGHKS and CDR2 is YYEKEE (reference sequence).